Listed here are 10 T cell receptor beta chains from one sample, sequenced in a study of beta chain features in type 1 diabetes (dated by TCRdb to the late 2010s). What the work shows at the level of the full study, not this receptor alone: In all four CD4+ subsets, TCRB CDR3 length was moderately but significantly shorter in type 1 diabetes patients.

Their antigen targets remain unknown. The library was produced with the immunoSEQ multiplex PCR assay. The High Capacity cDNA Reverse Transcription Kit was used to reverse transcribe all of the isolated RNA, meaning that expressed TCRB transcripts were what got sequenced. TCRdb mirrors the immuneACCESS table, restricted to in-frame sequences. Some clones are absent from its copies; in checked studies, under half trace to an unresolved V gene, and the reason for the others is unknown. In this sample the table shows some 250,000 clones, approximately 10% of which occur a single time. 0.017% of the sample is held by the ten biggest clonotypes. The sample taken for sequencing was naive CD4+ T cells from blood. Reading the label with the study, this specimen's cell subset or site is: true naive CD4+ T cells. Every receptor here comes from a man in his thirties or forties with type 1 diabetes.

The chain has TRBV4-1 and TRBJ1-1, with a possible D match to TRBD1 (5 bases). Germline V gene sequence: CDR1 MGHRA, CDR2 YSYEKL. V was pared by 7 bases and J by 1 base, with 13 bases between. The CDR3 length is 14 residues. The CDR3 region has the DNA TGCGCCAGCATAGGGCTCAGGGAGAACACTGAAGCTTTCTTT. Encoded protein: CASIGLRENTEAFF.

This rearrangement joins TRBV4-2 to TRBJ2-3; D gene unclear. The V gene's germline CDR1 is LGHNA and CDR2 YNFKEQ. This CDR3 comprises 14 residues. V lost 3 bases and J lost 1, with 8 bases in between. The CDR3, as DNA: TGTGCCAGCAGCCAGCCACAAGGCACAGATACGCAGTATTTT. This sequence encodes CASSQPQGTDTQYF.

Only a few counts were recorded for this clone. The gene calls are TRBV29-1 and TRBJ2-1; perhaps TRBD2 as D (5 bases). The CDR3 runs 13 residues. The germline V gene encodes CDR1 SQVTM and CDR2 ANQGSEA. V was pared by 4 bases and J by 10 bases, with 17 bases between. As DNA, the CDR3 is TGCAGCGTTGTTCTTACTCCGGGGAGAGAGCAGTTCTTC. Protein: CSVVLTPGREQFF.

This rearrangement joins TRBV18 to TRBJ2-7; D may be TRBD1 (6 bases). Trimming took off 3 bases at V and 3 bases at J, with 12 bases between the two ends. The germline gives CDR1 KGHSH, CDR2 LQKENI. The CDR3 is 14 amino acids. CDR3 coding DNA: TGTGCCAGCTCACCTCTGGACAGTTTCTACGAGCAGTACTTC. Amino acids: CASSPLDSFYEQYF. Together with reference TRBV18 and TRBJ2-7, the CDR3 gives the full variable domain: NAGVMQNPRHLVRRRGQEARLRCSPMKGHSHVYWYRQLPEEGLKFMVYLQKENIIDESGMPKERFSAEFPKEGPSILRIQQVVRGDSAAYFCASSPLDSFYEQYFGPGTRLTVT.

This clone is a singleton in its sample. The chain has TRBV5-1 and TRBJ1-2; 10 bases are shared with TRBD1. CDR1 and CDR2 (germline): SGHRS, YFSETQ. The CDR3 length is 14 residues. With V trimmed by 4 bases and J by 2 bases, 2 bases remained unmatched. CDR3 DNA sequence: TGCGCCAGCAGCCAGGACAGGGGGAACTATGGCTACACCTTC. Translation: CASSQDRGNYGYTF.

The chain couples TRBV11-2 to TRBJ1-2; 7 nucleotides line up with TRBD1. With V trimmed by 1 base and J by 5 bases, 4 bases remained unmatched. This CDR3 contains 14 residues. Germline V gene data show CDR1 as SGHAT and CDR2 as FQNNGV. For the CDR3, the DNA is TGTGCCAGCAGCTTAGGGGGACAGAAGTATGGCTACACCTTC. Translation: CASSLGGQKYGYTF.

The J gene is TRBJ2-1, the V gene TRBV11-2; D not certain. V lost 1 base and J 5 bases, leaving 12 bases between the germline ends. The CDR3 runs to 15 residues. Germline-derived CDR1 and CDR2 are SGHAT and FQNNGV. The CDR3 sequence is CASSLVVGPNNEQFF. CDR3 nucleotide sequence: TGTGCCAGCAGCTTAGTGGTTGGCCCGAACAATGAGCAGTTCTTC.

The sample holds a few counts of this clone. DNA for the CDR3: TGCGCCAGCAGCTTGGAGGGGTTTCACACTGAAGCTTTCTTT. Translation gives CASSLEGFHTEAFF. The rearrangement uses TRBV5-1 and TRBJ1-1, with TRBD1 as a possible D gene (5 bases). The V and J ends lost 0 bases and 3 bases respectively, with 9 bases between them. The CDR3 is 14 amino acids. CDR1 and CDR2 from the germline V gene are SGHRS and YFSETQ. The variable domain in full, with the rest retrieved from reference TRBV5-1 and TRBJ1-1, is KAGVTQTPRYLIKTRGQQVTLSCSPISGHRSVSWYQQTPGQGLQFLFEYFSETQRNKGNFPGRFSGRQFSNSRSEMNVSTLELGDSALYLCASSLEGFHTEAFFGQGTRLTVV.

This clone was picked up a small number of times. V and J are TRBV4-3 and TRBJ2-1; 8 nucleotides agree with TRBD2. V dropped 2 bases and J dropped 6; count of bases not matched to a gene: 9. This CDR3 comprises 16 residues. Per the germline V gene, CDR1 is LGHNA and CDR2 is YSLEER. DNA of the CDR3: TGCGCCAGCAGCCAAACCGGGACGGGGGGGGTCAATGAGCAGTTCTTC. It codes for CASSQTGTGGVNEQFF.

This clone was counted between two and nine times. The chain employs TRBV5-4 and TRBJ2-5; a weak D match, TRBD2 (6 bases). V was trimmed by 0 bases and J by 6 bases, leaving 12 bases between them. The CDR3 has 14 residues. Per germline, CDR1 SGHNT and CDR2 YYREEE (reference sequence). CDR3 residues: CASSLAGGLQTQYF. The CDR3, as DNA: TGTGCCAGCAGCTTGGCCGGGGGATTGCAGACCCAGTACTTC.